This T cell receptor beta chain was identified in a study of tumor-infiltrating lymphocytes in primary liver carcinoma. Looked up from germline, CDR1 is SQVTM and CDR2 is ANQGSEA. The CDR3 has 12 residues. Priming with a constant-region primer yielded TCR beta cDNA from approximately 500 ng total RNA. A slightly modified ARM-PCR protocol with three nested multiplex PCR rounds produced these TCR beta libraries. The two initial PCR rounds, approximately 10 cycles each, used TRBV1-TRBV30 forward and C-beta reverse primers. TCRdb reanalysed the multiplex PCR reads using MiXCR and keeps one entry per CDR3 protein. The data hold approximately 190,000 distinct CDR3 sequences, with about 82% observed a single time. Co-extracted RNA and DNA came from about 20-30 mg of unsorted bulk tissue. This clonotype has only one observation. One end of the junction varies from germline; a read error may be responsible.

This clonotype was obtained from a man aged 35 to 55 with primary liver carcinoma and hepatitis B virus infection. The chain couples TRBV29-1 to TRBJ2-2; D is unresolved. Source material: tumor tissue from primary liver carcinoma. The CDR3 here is CSAMGNTRELFF. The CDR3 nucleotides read TGCAGCGCTATGGGTAACACCCGGGAGCTGTTTTTT.